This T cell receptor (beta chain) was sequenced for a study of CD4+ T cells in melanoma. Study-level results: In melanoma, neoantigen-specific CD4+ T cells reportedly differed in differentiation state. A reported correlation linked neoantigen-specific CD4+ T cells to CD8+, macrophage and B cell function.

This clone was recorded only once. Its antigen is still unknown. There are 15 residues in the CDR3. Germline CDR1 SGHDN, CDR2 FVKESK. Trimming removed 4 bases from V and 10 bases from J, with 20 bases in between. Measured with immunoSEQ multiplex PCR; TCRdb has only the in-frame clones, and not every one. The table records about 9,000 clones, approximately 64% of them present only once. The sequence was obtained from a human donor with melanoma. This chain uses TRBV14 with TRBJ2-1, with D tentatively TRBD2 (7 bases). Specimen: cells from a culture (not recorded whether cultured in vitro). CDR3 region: CASSRQKPGGREQFF. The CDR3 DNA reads TGTGCCAGCAGCCGCCAGAAACCGGGGGGCAGGGAGCAGTTCTTC.